This TCR beta chain was sequenced for a study of cytomegalovirus exposure and HLA in healthy donors. Findings of the study overall: Presence/absence comparisons presumed near-even sequencing depth among donors. Based on reports, TCR beta sequences accurately predicted HLA-A and HLA-B alleles for most subjects.

As regards this clone: Its antigen is as yet unknown.

Primers for the PCR totalled 60 Vbeta and 13 Jbeta. TCRdb's copy holds only in-frame clones and misses some; the assay was immunoSEQ multiplex PCR. Of approximately 160,000 clones in the sample, about four fifths were seen once. The clonotype was recovered from a woman aged 45-59 years in good health and CMV-seropositive. Specimen: PBMCs.

This CDR3 is CASSLPEGGFGQPQHF. The DNA of the CDR3 is TGTGCCAGCAGTTTACCCGAAGGGGGATTCGGGCAGCCCCAGCATTTT. The J gene is TRBJ1-5, the V gene TRBV28; the D gene is possibly TRBD1 (6 bases). V lost 2 bases and J lost 7, with 18 bases in between. Per the germline V gene, CDR1 is MDHEN and CDR2 is SYDVKM. CDR3 length: 16 amino acids.